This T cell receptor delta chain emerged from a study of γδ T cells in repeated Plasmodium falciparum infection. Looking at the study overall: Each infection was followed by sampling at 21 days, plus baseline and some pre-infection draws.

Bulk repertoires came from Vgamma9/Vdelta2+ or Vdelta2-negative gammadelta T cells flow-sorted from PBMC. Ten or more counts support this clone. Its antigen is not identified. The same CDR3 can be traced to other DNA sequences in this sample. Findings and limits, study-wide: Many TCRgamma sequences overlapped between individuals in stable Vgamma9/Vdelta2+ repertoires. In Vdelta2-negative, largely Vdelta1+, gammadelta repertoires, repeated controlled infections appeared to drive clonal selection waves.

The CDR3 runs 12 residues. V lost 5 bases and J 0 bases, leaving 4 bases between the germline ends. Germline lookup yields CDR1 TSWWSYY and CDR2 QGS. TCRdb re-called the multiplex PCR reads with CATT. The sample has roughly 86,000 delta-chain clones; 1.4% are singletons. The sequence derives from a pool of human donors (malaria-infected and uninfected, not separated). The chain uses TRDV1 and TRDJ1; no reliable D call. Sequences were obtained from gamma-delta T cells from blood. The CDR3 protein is CALGPYTDKLIF. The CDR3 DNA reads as TGTGCTCTTGGGCCGTACACCGATAAACTCATCTTT.